A single sample gave rise to the 21 T cell receptor beta chains below, sequenced in a study of OX40 agonist ivuxolimab in advanced cancers. The assay was immunoSEQ multiplex PCR, and TCRdb's table has in-frame clones only and misses some. The sample has around 68,000 clones; over 65% are singletons. This material consisted of CD4+ or CD8+ T cells sorted from blood, taken in a trial of the OX40 agonist ivuxolimab. The origin of the receptors is an adult with an advanced solid tumor such as melanoma, head and neck, liver or kidney cancer.

The chain is built from TRBV7-9 and TRBJ1-1; TRBD1 is a possible D gene (6 bases). V was pared by 5 bases and J by 7 bases, with 11 bases between. The CDR3 is 12 residues long. Germline V gives CDR1 SEHNR, CDR2 FQNEAQ (reference sequence). The CDR3 nucleotides read TGTGCCAGCAGCCCGCAGGGGAATGAAGCTTTCTTT. Amino acid sequence: CASSPQGNEAFF.

The DNA of the CDR3 is TGTGCCACCCTCCCCCACCTTAGCACAGATACGCAGTATTTT. This gives the protein CATLPHLSTDTQYF. The chain links TRBV7-8 to TRBJ2-3; the D is unclear. This CDR3 contains 14 residues. The V gene lost 10 bases and the J gene lost 0 bases, with 14 bases spanning the gap. Germline V CDR1 and CDR2: SGHVS, FQNEAQ. Together with reference TRBV7-8 and TRBJ2-3, the CDR3 gives the full variable domain: GAGVSQSPRYKVAKRGQDVALRCDPISGHVSLFWYQQALGQGPEFLTYFQNEAQLDKSGLPSDRFFAERPEGSVSTLKIQRTQQEDSAVYLCATLPHLSTDTQYFGPGTRLTVL.

The CDR3 bases are TGTGCCAGCAGTGGGACAGGGGGCAAGAGCTCCTACGAGCAGTACTTC. This translates into CASSGTGGKSSYEQYF. The chain uses TRBV6-1 and TRBJ2-7, with 11 bases identical to TRBD1. Trimming cost V 4 bases and J 0 bases; bases outside gene matches: 5. Germline CDR1 MNHNS, CDR2 SASEGT. This CDR3 contains 16 residues.

This clone was detected once. V and J are TRBV18 and TRBJ2-7; no clear D. V lost 2 bases and J lost 3, with 8 bases in between. Germline V gives CDR1 KGHSH, CDR2 LQKENI. The CDR3 has 13 residues. CDR3 nucleotide sequence: TGTGCCAGCTCACCAGAGGTGGTCTACGAGCAGTACTTC. This encodes CASSPEVVYEQYF.

J is TRBJ2-7 and V is TRBV10-3, with D perhaps given as TRBD1 or TRBD2 (6 bases each). V lost 0 bases to trimming and J lost 4 bases, with 10 bases between them. CDR1 and CDR2 (germline): ENHRY, SYGVKD. The CDR3 is 14 amino acids. CDR3 sequence: CAISESGGQYEQYF. CDR3 nucleotide sequence: TGTGCCATCAGTGAGTCTGGGGGGCAATACGAGCAGTACTTC.

The rearrangement uses TRBV18 and TRBJ2-1; D is unclear. Germline V gives CDR1 KGHSH, CDR2 LQKENI. Trimming took off 0 bases at V and 4 bases at J, with 7 bases between the two ends. CDR3 length: 14 amino acids. The CDR3 coding sequence is TGTGCCAGCTCACCACCGATTAGGTACAATGAGCAGTTCTTC. Amino acid sequence: CASSPPIRYNEQFF.

The rearrangement uses TRBV14 and TRBJ2-1; the match to TRBD1 covers 10 bases. The germline V gene encodes CDR1 SGHDN and CDR2 FVKESK. CDR3 length: 15 residues. After removal of 5 bases from V and 5 bases from J, the junction contained 6 bases not matched to a gene. This CDR3 reads CASSYRTGGHNEQFF. Written as DNA, the CDR3 is TGTGCCAGCAGCTATCGGACAGGGGGACACAATGAGCAGTTCTTC.

In its sample, this clone was seen a few times. The J gene is TRBJ1-1, the V gene TRBV6-6, with D maybe TRBD1 (5 bases). This CDR3 is 12 amino acids long. Trimming removed 0 bases from V and 7 bases from J, with 6 bases in between. Germline CDR1 and CDR2: MNHNY and SVGAGI (reference sequence). The CDR3 here is CASSYSGGEAFF. The DNA of the CDR3 is TGTGCCAGCAGTTACTCGGGGGGTGAAGCTTTCTTT.

This rearrangement joins TRBV29-1 to TRBJ2-5; 9 nucleotides align to TRBD1. The V segment lost 6 bases and the J segment 2 bases; nucleotides outside the gene matches: 7. This CDR3 contains 14 residues. CDR1 is SQVTM, CDR2 ANQGSEA, per germline. The CDR3 here is CSVPLGQGQETQYF. The CDR3 bases are TGCAGCGTCCCCCTTGGACAGGGGCAAGAGACCCAGTACTTC.

This chain uses TRBV6-6 with TRBJ1-2; the D is unclear. V was cut by 2 bases and J by 0 bases, with 10 bases left in between. Germline assignment: CDR1 MNHNY and CDR2 SVGAGI (reference sequence). This CDR3 has 15 amino acids. Written as DNA, the CDR3 is TGTGCCAGCAGTTACAGCAGGCCAACTAACTATGGCTACACCTTC. This codes for CASSYSRPTNYGYTF.

The chain recombines TRBV7-9 with TRBJ2-2; perhaps TRBD2 as D (5 bases). V was shortened by 5 bases and J by 6 bases, with 10 bases between the two germline ends. This CDR3 is 13 amino acids long. The germline V gene encodes CDR1 SEHNR and CDR2 FQNEAQ (reference sequence). CDR3 sequence reads: CASSPGSAGELFF. Written as DNA, the CDR3 is TGTGCCAGCAGCCCGGGGTCTGCCGGGGAGCTGTTTTTT.

The chain is built from TRBV7-2 and TRBJ2-3; the match to TRBD2 covers 7 bases. Per germline, CDR1 SGHTA and CDR2 FQGNSA. The CDR3 spans 16 residues. V shed 5 bases and J 3 bases; nucleotides not matched to a gene: 11. The CDR3 sequence: CASSPGPPLATDTQYF. CDR3 DNA sequence: TGTGCCAGCAGCCCAGGTCCCCCACTAGCGACAGATACGCAGTATTTT. Looking up the rest from reference TRBV7-2 and TRBJ2-3 gives the full variable domain: GAGVSQSPSNKVTEKGKDVELRCDPISGHTALYWYRQSLGQGLEFLIYFQGNSAPDKSGLPSDRFSAERTGGSVSTLTIQRTQQEDSAVYLCASSPGPPLATDTQYFGPGTRLTVL.

The sample holds a few counts of this clone. The chain joins TRBV7-9 to TRBJ2-2; the match to TRBD1 covers 10 bases. The V gene's germline CDR1 is SEHNR and CDR2 FQNEAQ (reference sequence). With V trimmed by 3 bases and J by 8 bases, 6 bases remained unmatched. This CDR3 has 15 residues. This chain's CDR3 is CASSFGTGVTGELFF. CDR3 coding DNA: TGTGCCAGCAGCTTCGGGACAGGGGTCACTGGGGAGCTGTTTTTT.

This rearrangement joins TRBV4-3 to TRBJ1-2; 9 positions agree with TRBD1. Germline assignment: CDR1 LGHNA and CDR2 YSLEER. The trim removed 3 bases at V and 6 bases at J, leaving 5 bases unmatched. The CDR3 runs 14 residues. This CDR3 reads CASSHLGQGDGYTF. Here the CDR3 DNA reads TGCGCCAGCAGCCACTTGGGACAGGGTGATGGCTACACCTTC.

This chain connects TRBV13 to TRBJ1-1, with D perhaps matching TRBD1 (6 bases). Germline CDR1 reads PRHDT; CDR2 reads FYEKMQ (reference sequence). There are 14 residues in the CDR3. The germline V and J ends were trimmed by 5 bases and 1 base, with 11 bases remaining between them. The CDR3 nucleotides are TGTGCCAGCAGCGCCAGGGGATCGAACACTGAAGCTTTCTTT. Its protein product is CASSARGSNTEAFF.

The chain combines TRBV5-1 with TRBJ1-1, with D unresolved. Germline V gene lookup returns CDR1 SGHRS and CDR2 YFSETQ. This CDR3 spans 16 amino acids. Trimming removed 0 bases from V and 0 bases from J, with 12 bases in between. The CDR3 reads CASSLASDTVNTEAFF. The CDR3 DNA sequence: TGCGCCAGCAGCTTGGCCTCTGACACGGTGAACACTGAAGCTTTCTTT.

A few counts support this clone. The genes are TRBV5-8 and TRBJ2-7, with 7 bases aligning to TRBD1. The CDR3 runs to 16 residues. Germline V gene lookup returns CDR1 SGHTS and CDR2 YDEGEE. After removal of 4 bases from V and 0 bases from J, the junction contained 10 bases not matched to a gene. CDR3 sequence: CASSTRDSTSSYEQYF. CDR3 nucleotides: TGTGCCAGCAGCACCCGGGACAGTACCAGCTCCTACGAGCAGTACTTC.

The genes are TRBV15 and TRBJ2-7; possible D gene TRBD2, 5 bases. CDR3 length equals 14 residues. Germline lookup yields CDR1 LNHNV and CDR2 YYDKDF (reference sequence). The V gene lost 1 base and the J gene lost 7 bases, with 14 bases spanning the gap. The chain's CDR3 is CATSRALEAMEQYF. The CDR3 nucleotides read TGTGCCACCAGCAGAGCGTTGGAGGCAATGGAGCAGTACTTC.

J is TRBJ1-1 and V is TRBV7-3; 10 bases map to TRBD1. The trim removed 5 bases at V and 0 bases at J, leaving 6 bases unmatched. The CDR3 loop spans 16 amino acids. Per the germline V gene, CDR1 is SGHTA and CDR2 is FQGTGA. The DNA of the CDR3 is TGTGCCAGCAGCCGGGACAGGGGAGGTATGAACACTGAAGCTTTCTTT. The encoded protein is CASSRDRGGMNTEAFF.

This chain connects TRBV9 to TRBJ1-1; possible D gene TRBD1, 5 bases. V shed 2 bases and J shed 8 bases, with 16 bases lying between them. CDR1 and CDR2 (germline): SGDLS, YYNGEE. The CDR3 loop spans 14 amino acids. The CDR3 region is CASSVSATGAEAFF. The CDR3 region has the DNA TGTGCCAGCAGCGTTTCGGCCACAGGAGCCGAAGCTTTCTTT.

The CDR3 loop is CASSFLAGANTGELFF. The CDR3 nucleotides read TGCGCCAGCAGCTTCCTAGCGGGGGCCAACACCGGGGAGCTGTTTTTT. J is TRBJ2-2 and V is TRBV5-1; TRBD2 matches at 10 bases. From germline, CDR1 is SGHRS and CDR2 YFSETQ. J gave up 2 bases and V 2 bases, and 3 bases lay outside the gene matches. The CDR3 is 16 residues long.